What follows are 17 T cell receptor beta chains derived from one specimen sequenced in a study of blood T cells in healthy people across ages (dated by TCRdb to the mid-2010s). The library relied on 5' RACE. The instrument was an Illumina HiSeq 2500. A second roughly 7 to 12 cycle PCR used a sample-barcoded 5' primer and a J-beta primer mix. The public reads were quality trimmed at Q25 with fastp and then assembled into clones with MiXCR by TCRdb, keeping productive beta chains. Every distinct CDR3 protein forms one entry, paired with its most common genes and DNA. For this sample there are around 1.5 million distinct CDR3 sequences; 30% to 40% appear just once. About 11% of the sample comes from the top ten. The material sequenced was blood. The receptors originated from a woman in her twenties or thirties in good health.

This clonotype was observed a few times. J is TRBJ1-5 and V is TRBV20-1, with 8 bases matching TRBD1. Germline V gene lookup returns CDR1 DFQATT and CDR2 SNEGSKA (reference sequence). V shed 2 bases, J shed 10 bases, and the junction held 10 bases outside the gene matches. The CDR3 loop spans 14 amino acids. CDR3 in amino acids: CSARKQGARGPQHF. CDR3 bases: TGCAGTGCTAGAAAGCAGGGGGCGCGAGGACCCCAGCATTTT.

V gene TRBV9 combines with J gene TRBJ2-7; D is tentatively TRBD1 or TRBD2 (5 bases each). Trimming removed 4 bases from V and 1 base from J, with 15 bases in between. In germline, CDR1 is SGDLS, CDR2 YYNGEE. The CDR3 loop spans 15 amino acids. The CDR3: CASSPTGTASYEQYV. The CDR3 bases are TGTGCCAGCAGCCCAACGGGGACGGCGTCCTACGAGCAGTACGTC.

This clonotype turned up a few times. The chain combines TRBV9 with TRBJ2-7; 11 nucleotides align to TRBD2. V lost 4 bases, J lost 6 bases, and 9 bases stayed unmatched. This CDR3 is 15 amino acids long. The germline CDR1 and CDR2 sequences are SGDLS and YYNGEE. The CDR3 DNA reads as TGTGCCAGCAGCACTGATAGCGGGGGGGCTGGCGAGCAGTACTTC. Residues: CASSTDSGGAGEQYF.

This clonotype showed up just a few times. V gene TRBV24-1 combines with J gene TRBJ2-3; the D gene is possibly TRBD2 (6 bases). The germline V gene has CDR1 KGHDR and CDR2 SFDVKD. Trimming took off 6 bases at V and 3 bases at J, with 12 bases between the two ends. The CDR3 totals 14 residues. The chain's CDR3 is CATSRGISTDTQYF. CDR3 nucleotide sequence: TGTGCCACCAGTCGGGGGATAAGTACAGATACGCAGTATTTT.

The gene calls are TRBV14 and TRBJ2-1, with a possible D match to TRBD2 (6 bases). V gave up 1 base and J gave up 0 bases, with 13 bases separating them. Germline CDR1 is SGHDN and CDR2 is FVKESK. CDR3 length: 17 amino acids. In nucleotides, the CDR3 is TGTGCCAGCAGCCAAGCCCCCCCTAGCGACTCCTACAATGAGCAGTTCTTC. It encodes CASSQAPPSDSYNEQFF.

Ten or more counts support this clonotype. The CDR3 bases are TGTGCCAGCAGCCTTTCTCGAAGGGGTACGGATGGCTACACCTTC. The encoded protein is CASSLSRRGTDGYTF. The chain recombines TRBV7-2 with TRBJ1-2, with D possibly being TRBD1 (5 bases). Germline loops: CDR1 SGHTA, CDR2 FQGNSA. Trimming took off 5 bases at V and 6 bases at J, with 19 bases between the two ends. There are 15 residues in the CDR3.

The chain links TRBV5-1 to TRBJ2-3, with D tentatively TRBD1 (7 bases). This CDR3 is built from 17 residues. CDR1 and CDR2 (germline): SGHRS, YFSETQ. V was pared by 3 bases and J by 0 bases, with 17 bases between. CDR3 amino acids: CASSWRRGRGSTDTQYF. The DNA for the CDR3 is TGCGCCAGCAGCTGGAGGAGGGGGCGGGGTAGCACAGATACGCAGTATTTT.

The chain joins TRBV19 to TRBJ2-5, with D uncertain. The CDR3 consists of 13 residues. Germline V gives CDR1 LNHDA, CDR2 SQIVND (reference sequence). V was cut by 0 bases and J by 4 bases, with 6 bases left in between. CDR3 sequence: CASSIEVGETQYF. CDR3 bases: TGTGCCAGTAGTATAGAGGTAGGAGAGACCCAGTACTTC.

This clonotype was seen more than once but under ten times. V usage is TRBV25-1 and J usage is TRBJ2-5; TRBD2 aligns across 7 bases. The CDR3 is 15 amino acids. The J segment lost 5 bases and the V segment lost 3 bases, leaving 9 bases of the junction unmatched. CDR1 and CDR2 (germline): MGHDK, SYGVNS. The CDR3 nucleotides are TGTGCCAGCAGTGAGTCGGCGGGAGAGTGGGAGACCCAGTACTTC. Translated, it gives CASSESAGEWETQYF. Complete variable domain (other parts from reference TRBV25-1 and TRBJ2-5): EADIYQTPRYLVIGTGKKITLECSQTMGHDKMYWYQQDPGMELHLIHYSYGVNSTEKGDLSSESTVSRIRTEHFPLTLESARPSHTSQYLCASSESAGEWETQYFGPGTRLLVL.

This clonotype was seen repeatedly, ten times or more. The chain couples TRBV15 to TRBJ2-1; 8 bases map to TRBD1. The junction had 1 base not matched to a gene; V was cut back by 3 bases and J by 9 bases. The CDR3 covers 12 residues. Germline-derived CDR1 and CDR2 are LNHNV and YYDKDF (reference sequence). The CDR3 DNA reads TGTGCCACCAGCAGGACAGGGGTTGAGCAGTTCTTC. Amino acid sequence: CATSRTGVEQFF. The full variable domain, completed using reference TRBV15 and TRBJ2-1, is DAMVIQNPRYQVTQFGKPVTLSCSQTLNHNVMYWYQQKSSQAPKLLFHYYDKDFNNEADTPDNFQSRRPNTSFCFLDIRSPGLGDTAMYLCATSRTGVEQFFGPGTRLTVL.

This chain links TRBV20-1 with TRBJ2-5; D ambiguous. Germline V gives CDR1 DFQATT, CDR2 SNEGSKA (reference sequence). The V end was cut by 3 bases, the J end by 4 bases, with 24 bases between. CDR3 length: 17 residues. The CDR3 DNA sequence: TGCAGTGCTAGTGGTATAGGGTCAGCGACCAAGGGAGAGACCCAGTACTTC. Residues: CSASGIGSATKGETQYF.

This chain joins TRBV20-1 and TRBJ2-7; TRBD1 is a possible D gene (7 bases). Germline V lookup: CDR1 DFQATT, CDR2 SNEGSKA (reference sequence). This CDR3 region has 12 residues. V was trimmed by 5 bases and J by 4 bases, leaving 12 bases between them. CDR3 protein: CSAAGQPYEQYF. CDR3 sequence (DNA): TGCAGTGCTGCGGGACAGCCATACGAGCAGTACTTC.

This clonotype has more than one count but fewer than ten. This chain connects TRBV5-1 to TRBJ2-7, with 9 nucleotides matching TRBD1. The germline V gene has CDR1 SGHRS and CDR2 YFSETQ. The V and J ends lost 3 bases and 4 bases, in that order; junction bases with no gene match: 11. The CDR3 spans 16 residues. CDR3 protein: CASSSSQTGGIYEQYF. In DNA form, the CDR3 reads TGCGCCAGCAGCTCGAGTCAGACAGGGGGAATTTACGAGCAGTACTTC.

The CDR3 DNA follows: TGTGCCAGCACGCAGGGATATGATCCGTACTTC. This sequence encodes CASTQGYDPYF. The J gene is TRBJ2-7, the V gene TRBV2; a weak D match, TRBD1 (5 bases). From germline, CDR1 is SNHLY and CDR2 FYNNEI. Trimming pared 7 bases from V and 12 bases from J, leaving 16 bases between. The CDR3 is 11 residues long.

The chain is built from TRBV29-1 and TRBJ2-1; TRBD2 might be the D (5 bases). The DNA end is more similar to TRBJ2-7, so the J call may be wrong. CDR1 is SQVTM and CDR2 is ANQGSEA in the germline V gene. The CDR3 covers 12 residues. The CDR3 bases are TGCAGCGTTTCGGGGTCCCACAATGAGCAGTACTTC. The encoded protein is CSVSGSHNEQYF.

This sequence joins TRBV20-1 and TRBJ2-1; 12 bases match TRBD2. The germline V gene has CDR1 DFQATT and CDR2 SNEGSKA (reference sequence). This CDR3 region has 14 residues. V gave up 6 bases and J gave up 7 bases; unmatched junction bases: 7. The CDR3 spells CSADLAGGRNEQFF. As DNA, the CDR3 is TGCAGTGCCGATCTAGCGGGAGGGAGGAATGAGCAGTTCTTC.

This chain links TRBV7-2 with TRBJ2-1; TRBD2 matches at 7 bases. V was clipped by 4 bases and J by 6 bases; unmatched bases: 12. The CDR3 is 16 amino acids. Germline V gene data show CDR1 as SGHTA and CDR2 as FQGNSA. In nucleotides, the CDR3 is TGTGCCAGCAGCTCCAGATGGGGGGGAGTACGCAATGAGCAGTTCTTC. This sequence encodes CASSSRWGGVRNEQFF.